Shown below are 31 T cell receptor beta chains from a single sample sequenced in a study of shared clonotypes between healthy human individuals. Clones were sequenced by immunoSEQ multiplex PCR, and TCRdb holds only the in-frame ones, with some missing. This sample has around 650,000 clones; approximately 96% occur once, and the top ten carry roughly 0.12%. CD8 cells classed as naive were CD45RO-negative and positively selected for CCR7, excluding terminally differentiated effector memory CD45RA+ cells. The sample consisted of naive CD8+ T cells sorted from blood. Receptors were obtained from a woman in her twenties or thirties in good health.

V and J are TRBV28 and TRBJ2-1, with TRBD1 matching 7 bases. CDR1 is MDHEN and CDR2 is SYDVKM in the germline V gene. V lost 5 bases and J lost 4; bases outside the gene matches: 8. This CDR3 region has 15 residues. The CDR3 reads CASSSSGGVYNEQFF. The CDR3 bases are TGTGCCAGCAGTAGCTCAGGGGGAGTTTACAATGAGCAGTTCTTC.

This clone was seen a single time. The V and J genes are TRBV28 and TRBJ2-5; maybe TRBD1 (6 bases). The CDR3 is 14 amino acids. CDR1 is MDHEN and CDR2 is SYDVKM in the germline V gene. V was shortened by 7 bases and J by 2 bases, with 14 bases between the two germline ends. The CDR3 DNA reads TGTGCCAGCAAGGACAGCGCCTTACAAGAGACCCAGTACTTC. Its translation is CASKDSALQETQYF.

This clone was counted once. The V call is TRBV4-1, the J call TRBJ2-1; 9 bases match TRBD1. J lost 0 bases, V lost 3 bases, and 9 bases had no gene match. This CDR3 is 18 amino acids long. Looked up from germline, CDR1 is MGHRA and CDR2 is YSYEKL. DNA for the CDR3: TGCGCCAGCAGCCAGGCCGGGACAGGGTTTAGCTCCTACAATGAGCAGTTCTTC. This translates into CASSQAGTGFSSYNEQFF.

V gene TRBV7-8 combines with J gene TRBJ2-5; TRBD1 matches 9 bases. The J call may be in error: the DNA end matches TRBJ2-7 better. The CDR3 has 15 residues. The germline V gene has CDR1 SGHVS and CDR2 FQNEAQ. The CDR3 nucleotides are TGTGCCAGCAGCTTACACAGGGGGCAGATCTACGAGCAGTACTTC. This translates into CASSLHRGQIYEQYF.

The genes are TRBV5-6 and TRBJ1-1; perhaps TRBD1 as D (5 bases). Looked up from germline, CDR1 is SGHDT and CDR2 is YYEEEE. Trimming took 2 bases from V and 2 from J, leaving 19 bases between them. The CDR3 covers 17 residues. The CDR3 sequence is CASSFFPEYRSNTEAFF. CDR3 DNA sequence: TGTGCCAGCAGCTTCTTCCCCGAATACAGGAGTAACACTGAAGCTTTCTTT.

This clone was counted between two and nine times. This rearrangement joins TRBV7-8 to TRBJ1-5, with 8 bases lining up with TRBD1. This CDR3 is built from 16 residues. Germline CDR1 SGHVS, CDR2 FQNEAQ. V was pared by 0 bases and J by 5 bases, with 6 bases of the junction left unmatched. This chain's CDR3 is CASSLAYPGGDQPQHF. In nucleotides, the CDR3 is TGTGCCAGCAGCTTAGCGTACCCAGGGGGCGATCAGCCCCAGCATTTT.

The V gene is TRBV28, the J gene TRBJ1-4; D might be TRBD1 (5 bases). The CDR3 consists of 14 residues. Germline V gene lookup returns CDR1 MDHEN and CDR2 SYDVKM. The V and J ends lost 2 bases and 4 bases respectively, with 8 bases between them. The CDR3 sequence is CASSLVRVNEKLFF. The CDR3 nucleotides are TGTGCCAGCAGTTTAGTCAGGGTTAATGAAAAACTGTTTTTT.

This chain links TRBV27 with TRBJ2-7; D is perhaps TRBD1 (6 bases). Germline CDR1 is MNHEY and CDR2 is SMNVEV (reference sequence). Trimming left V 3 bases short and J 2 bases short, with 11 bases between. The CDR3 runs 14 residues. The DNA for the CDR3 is TGTGCCAGCAGTTTGGGCAGGGGCCCCTACGAGCAGTACTTC. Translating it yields CASSLGRGPYEQYF.

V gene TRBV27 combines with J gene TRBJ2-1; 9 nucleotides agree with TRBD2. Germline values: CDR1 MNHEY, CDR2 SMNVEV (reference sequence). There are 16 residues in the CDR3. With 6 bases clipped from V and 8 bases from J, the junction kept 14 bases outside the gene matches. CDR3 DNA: TGTGCCAGCAGCCGACTTCTGGCGGGAGGGCCGGATGAGCAGTTCTTC. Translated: CASSRLLAGGPDEQFF.

CDR3 region: CASSVTLSIEQYF. In DNA form, the CDR3 reads TGTGCCAGCAGTGTAACCCTCTCCATCGAGCAGTACTTC. V and J are TRBV28 and TRBJ2-7; D uncertain. The CDR3 sequence is 13 residues long. Germline CDR1 and CDR2: MDHEN and SYDVKM. V was clipped by 5 bases and J by 6 bases, with 14 bases between them. Complete variable domain (other parts from reference TRBV28 and TRBJ2-7): DVKVTQSSRYLVKRTGEKVFLECVQDMDHENMFWYRQDPGLGLRLIYFSYDVKMKEKGDIPEGYSVSREKKERFSLILESASTNQTSMYLCASSVTLSIEQYFGPGTRLTVT.

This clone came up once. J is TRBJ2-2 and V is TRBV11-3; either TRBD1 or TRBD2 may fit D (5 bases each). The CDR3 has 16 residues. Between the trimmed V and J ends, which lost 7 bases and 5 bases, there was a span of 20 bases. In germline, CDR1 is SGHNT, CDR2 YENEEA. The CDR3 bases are TGTGCCAGCAACCTTGGGGCGGGCTGGGGGACCGGGGAGCTGTTTTTT. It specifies CASNLGAGWGTGELFF.

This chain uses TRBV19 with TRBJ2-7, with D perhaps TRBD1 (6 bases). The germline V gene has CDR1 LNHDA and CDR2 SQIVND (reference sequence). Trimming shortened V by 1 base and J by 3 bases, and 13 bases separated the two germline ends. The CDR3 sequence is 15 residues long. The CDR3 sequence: CASSIAGVGLYEQYF. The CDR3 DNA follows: TGTGCCAGTAGTATAGCAGGGGTAGGTCTCTACGAGCAGTACTTC.

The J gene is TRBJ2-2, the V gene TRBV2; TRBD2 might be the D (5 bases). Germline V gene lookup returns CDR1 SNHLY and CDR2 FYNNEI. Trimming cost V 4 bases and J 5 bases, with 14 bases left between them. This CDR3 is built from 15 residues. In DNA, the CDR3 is TGTGCCAGCAGTGGGGGAGATGTCGGGACCGGGGAGCTGTTTTTT. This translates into CASSGGDVGTGELFF.

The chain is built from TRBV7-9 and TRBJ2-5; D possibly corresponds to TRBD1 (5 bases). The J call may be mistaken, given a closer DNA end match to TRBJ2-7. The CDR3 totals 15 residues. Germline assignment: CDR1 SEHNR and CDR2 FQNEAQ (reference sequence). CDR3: CASSLERGSLYEQYF. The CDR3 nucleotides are TGTGCCAGCAGCTTAGAAAGGGGCAGCTTATACGAGCAGTACTTC.

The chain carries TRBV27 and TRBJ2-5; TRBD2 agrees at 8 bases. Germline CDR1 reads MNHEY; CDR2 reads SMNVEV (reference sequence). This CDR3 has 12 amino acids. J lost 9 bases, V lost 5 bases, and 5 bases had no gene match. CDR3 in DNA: TGTGCCAGCAGTCCCCCGCGGGGGGCCCAGTACTTC. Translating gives CASSPPRGAQYF.

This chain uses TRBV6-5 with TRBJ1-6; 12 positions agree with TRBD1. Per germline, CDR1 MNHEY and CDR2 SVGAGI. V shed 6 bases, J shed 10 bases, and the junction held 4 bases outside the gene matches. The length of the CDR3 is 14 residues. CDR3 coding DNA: TGTGCCAGCAGGTCCGGGACAGGGGGCTCACCCCTCCACTTT. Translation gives CASRSGTGGSPLHF.

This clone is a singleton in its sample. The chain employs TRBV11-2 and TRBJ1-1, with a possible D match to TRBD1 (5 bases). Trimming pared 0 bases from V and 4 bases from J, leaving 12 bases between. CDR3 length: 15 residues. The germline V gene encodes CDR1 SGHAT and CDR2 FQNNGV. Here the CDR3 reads CASSLEWGEPTEAFF. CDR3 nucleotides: TGTGCCAGCAGCTTAGAGTGGGGCGAACCCACTGAAGCTTTCTTT.

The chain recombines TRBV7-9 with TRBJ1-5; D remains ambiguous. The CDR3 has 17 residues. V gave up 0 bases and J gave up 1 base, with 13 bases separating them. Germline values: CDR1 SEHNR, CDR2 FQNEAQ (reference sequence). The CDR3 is CASSLALAGVSNQPQHF. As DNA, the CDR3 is TGTGCCAGCAGCTTAGCGTTGGCAGGCGTCAGCAATCAGCCCCAGCATTTT.

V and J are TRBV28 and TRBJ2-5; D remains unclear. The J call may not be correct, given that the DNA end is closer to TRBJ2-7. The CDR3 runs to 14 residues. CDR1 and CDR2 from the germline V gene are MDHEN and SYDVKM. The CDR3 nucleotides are TGTGCCAGCAGTCTGACGGATGACCCCTACGAGCAGTACTTC. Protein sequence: CASSLTDDPYEQYF.

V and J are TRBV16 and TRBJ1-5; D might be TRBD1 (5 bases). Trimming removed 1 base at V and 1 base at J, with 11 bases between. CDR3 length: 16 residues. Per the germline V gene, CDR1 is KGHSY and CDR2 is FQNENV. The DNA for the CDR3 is TGTGCCAGCAGCCAATTAGCAGGGATAAGCAATCAGCCCCAGCATTTT. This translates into CASSQLAGISNQPQHF.

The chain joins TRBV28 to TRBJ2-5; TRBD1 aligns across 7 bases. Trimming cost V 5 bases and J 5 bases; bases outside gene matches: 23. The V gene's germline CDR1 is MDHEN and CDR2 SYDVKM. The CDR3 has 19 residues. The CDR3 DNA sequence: TGTGCCAGCAGTGTCACCCCGGGACAGTCGTACCTCATGGGTGAGACCCAGTACTTC. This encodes CASSVTPGQSYLMGETQYF. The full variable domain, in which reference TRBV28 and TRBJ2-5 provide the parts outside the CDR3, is DVKVTQSSRYLVKRTGEKVFLECVQDMDHENMFWYRQDPGLGLRLIYFSYDVKMKEKGDIPEGYSVSREKKERFSLILESASTNQTSMYLCASSVTPGQSYLMGETQYFGPGTRLLVL.

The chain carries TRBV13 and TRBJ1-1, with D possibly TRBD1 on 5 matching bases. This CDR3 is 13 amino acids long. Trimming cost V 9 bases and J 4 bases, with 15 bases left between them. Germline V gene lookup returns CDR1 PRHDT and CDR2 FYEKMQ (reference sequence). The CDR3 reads CASLLRGTTEAFF. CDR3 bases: TGTGCCAGTCTCCTACGGGGCACCACTGAAGCTTTCTTT.

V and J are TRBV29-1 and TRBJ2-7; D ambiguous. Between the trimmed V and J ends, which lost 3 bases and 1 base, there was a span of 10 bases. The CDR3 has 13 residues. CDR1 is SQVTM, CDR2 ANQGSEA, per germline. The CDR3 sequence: CSVDGRSSYEQYF. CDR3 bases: TGCAGCGTTGACGGGCGGTCTTCCTACGAGCAGTACTTC.

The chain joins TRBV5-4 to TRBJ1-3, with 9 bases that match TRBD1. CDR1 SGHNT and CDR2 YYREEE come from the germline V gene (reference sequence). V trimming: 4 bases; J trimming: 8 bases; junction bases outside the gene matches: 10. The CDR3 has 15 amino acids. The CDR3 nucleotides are TGTGCCAGCAGCCCTGGACAGGGGTTTACGGACACCATATATTTT. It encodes CASSPGQGFTDTIYF.

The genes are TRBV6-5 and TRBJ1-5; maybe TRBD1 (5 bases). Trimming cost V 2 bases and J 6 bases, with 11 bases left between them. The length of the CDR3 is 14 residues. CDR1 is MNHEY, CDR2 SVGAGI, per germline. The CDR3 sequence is CASSYDQGSQPQHF. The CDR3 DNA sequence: TGTGCCAGCAGTTACGACCAGGGCTCTCAGCCCCAGCATTTT.

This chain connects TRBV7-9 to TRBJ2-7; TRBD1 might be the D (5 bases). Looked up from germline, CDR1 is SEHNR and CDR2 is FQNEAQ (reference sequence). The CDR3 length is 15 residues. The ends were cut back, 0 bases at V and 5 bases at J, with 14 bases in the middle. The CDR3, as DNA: TGTGCCAGCAGCTTAGCTTATGGGGCGGAGAACGAGCAGTACTTC. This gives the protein CASSLAYGAENEQYF.

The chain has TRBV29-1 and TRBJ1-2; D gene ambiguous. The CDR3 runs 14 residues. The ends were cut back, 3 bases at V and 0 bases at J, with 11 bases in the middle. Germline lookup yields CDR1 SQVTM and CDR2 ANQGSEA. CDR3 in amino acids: CSVETETSNYGYTF. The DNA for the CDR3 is TGCAGCGTTGAGACGGAGACTTCTAACTATGGCTACACCTTC.

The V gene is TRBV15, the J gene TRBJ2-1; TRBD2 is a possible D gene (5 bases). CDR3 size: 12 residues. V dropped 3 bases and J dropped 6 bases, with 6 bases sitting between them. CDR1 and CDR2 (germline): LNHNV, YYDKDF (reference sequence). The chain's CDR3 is CATSSEGNEQFF. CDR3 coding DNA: TGTGCCACCAGCAGTGAGGGCAATGAGCAGTTCTTC.

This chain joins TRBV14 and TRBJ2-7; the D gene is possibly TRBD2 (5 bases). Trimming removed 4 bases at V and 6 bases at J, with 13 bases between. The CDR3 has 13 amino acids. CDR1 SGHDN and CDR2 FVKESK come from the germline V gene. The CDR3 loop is CASSPRGSFEQYF. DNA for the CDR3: TGTGCCAGCAGCCCCCGGGGAAGTTTCGAGCAGTACTTC.

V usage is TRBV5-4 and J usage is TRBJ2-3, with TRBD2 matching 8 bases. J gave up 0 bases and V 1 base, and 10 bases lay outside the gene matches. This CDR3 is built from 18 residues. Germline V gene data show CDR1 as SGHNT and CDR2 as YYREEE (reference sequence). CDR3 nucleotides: TGTGCCAGCAGCTTGAGAGGGGCGGGAGGCACAAGCACAGATACGCAGTATTTT. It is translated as CASSLRGAGGTSTDTQYF.

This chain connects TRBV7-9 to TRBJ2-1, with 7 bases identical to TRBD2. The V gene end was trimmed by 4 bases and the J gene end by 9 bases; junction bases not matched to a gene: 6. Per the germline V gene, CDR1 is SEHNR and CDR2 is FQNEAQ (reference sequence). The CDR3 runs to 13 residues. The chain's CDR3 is CASSSGPGGEQFF. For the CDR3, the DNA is TGTGCCAGCAGCTCGGGACCGGGGGGTGAGCAGTTCTTC.